Given below is one TCR beta chain in context. Antigen unknown. The data were taken from a study of blood T cells in healthy people across ages. Study results and limitations: Strong correlation was found linking TCR beta diversity to naive T cell percentage.

Germline CDR1 reads KGHSH; CDR2 reads LQKENI. V shed 6 bases and J 11 bases; nucleotides not matched to a gene: 17. The CDR3 covers 15 residues. Per-sample PBMC isolation yielded at least 7 million cells. Next came a second PCR, run for about 6 to 12 cycles, which used a sample-barcoded 5' primer along with a J-beta primer mix. TCRdb itself ran the 5' RACE reads through MiXCR, one entry per CDR3 protein. The data contain about 1,500,000 distinct CDR3 sequences, roughly 30% of them singletons. The sequenced sample was blood. This TCR derives from a woman in her 30s in good health. The rearrangement links TRBV18 to TRBJ2-5, with 8 bases matching TRBD1. The CDR3 loop is CASSAGQVTSREQYF. Written as DNA, the CDR3 is TGTGCCAGCTCTGCGGGACAGGTGACCTCTCGGGAGCAGTACTTC.